This TCR beta chain was captured in a study of T cells in Graves' hyperthyroidism and ophthalmopathy. RNA transcripts served as the template for amplifying TCR beta CDR3 regions. Primed by the HTBI set, a first-round RT-PCR was run on the TCR CDR3. MiXCR, applied by TCRdb to the multiplex PCR reads, yields one record per CDR3 protein. The sample yields about 350,000 distinct CDR3 sequences, about 18% seen once. Germline trimming cut 3 bases from V and 5 bases from J; bases unmatched to any gene: 4. The CDR3 is made up of 13 amino acids. Germline assignment: CDR1 SGHRS and CDR2 YFSETQ. This receptor was obtained from a woman in her twenties or thirties with Graves' hyperthyroidism that later progressed to Graves' ophthalmopathy. Sequences were obtained from blood. The chain uses TRBV5-1 and TRBJ2-5; 7 bases match TRBD1. CDR3 sequence (DNA): TGCGCCAGCAGCTCCGGACAGGTCGAGACCCAGTACTTC. Protein sequence: CASSSGQVETQYF.